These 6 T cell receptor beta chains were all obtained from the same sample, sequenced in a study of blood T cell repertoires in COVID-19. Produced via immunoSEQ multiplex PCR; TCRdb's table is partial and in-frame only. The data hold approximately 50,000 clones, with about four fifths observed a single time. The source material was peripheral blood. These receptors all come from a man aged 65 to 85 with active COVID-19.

CDR3 nucleotides: TGCGCCAGCAGCTTCGGAGACAGGGTGTTGGTCATCACTGAAGCTTTCTTT. It translates to CASSFGDRVLVITEAFF. This sequence joins TRBV5-1 and TRBJ1-1, with TRBD1 matching 7 bases. This CDR3 is built from 17 residues. Per the germline V gene, CDR1 is SGHRS and CDR2 is YFSETQ. V dropped 2 bases and J dropped 4; count of bases not matched to a gene: 14.

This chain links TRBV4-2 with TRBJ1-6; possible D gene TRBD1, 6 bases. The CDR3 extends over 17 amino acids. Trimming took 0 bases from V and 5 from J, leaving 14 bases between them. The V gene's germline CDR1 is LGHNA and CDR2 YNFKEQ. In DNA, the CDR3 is TGTGCCAGCAGCCAAGATTATGGCAGGGGAAATAATTCACCCCTCCACTTT. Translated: CASSQDYGRGNNSPLHF.

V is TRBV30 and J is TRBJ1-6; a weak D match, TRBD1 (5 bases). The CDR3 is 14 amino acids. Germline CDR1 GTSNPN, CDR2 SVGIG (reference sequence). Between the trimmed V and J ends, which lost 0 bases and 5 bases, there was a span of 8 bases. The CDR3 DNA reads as TGTGCCTGGAGTGTTGGCAGGGATAATTCACCCCTCCACTTT. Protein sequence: CAWSVGRDNSPLHF.

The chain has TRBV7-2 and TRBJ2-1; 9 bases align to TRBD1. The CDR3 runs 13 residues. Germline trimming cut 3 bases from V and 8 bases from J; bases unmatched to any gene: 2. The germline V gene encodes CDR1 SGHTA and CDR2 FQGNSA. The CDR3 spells CASSFDRGDEQFF. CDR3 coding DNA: TGTGCCAGCAGCTTTGACAGGGGGGATGAGCAGTTCTTC.

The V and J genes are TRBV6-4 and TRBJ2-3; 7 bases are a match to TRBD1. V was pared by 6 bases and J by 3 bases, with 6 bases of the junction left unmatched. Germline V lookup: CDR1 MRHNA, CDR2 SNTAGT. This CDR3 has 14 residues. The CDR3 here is CASSLGGMTDTQYF. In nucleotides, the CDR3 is TGTGCCAGCAGCTTAGGGGGCATGACAGATACGCAGTATTTT.

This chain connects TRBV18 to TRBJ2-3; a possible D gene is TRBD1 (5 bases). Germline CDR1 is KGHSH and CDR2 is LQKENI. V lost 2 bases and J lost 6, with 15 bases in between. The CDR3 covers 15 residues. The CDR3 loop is CASSPSQGWHDTQYF. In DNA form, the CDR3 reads TGTGCCAGCTCACCAAGCCAGGGCTGGCACGATACGCAGTATTTT.